Below, 27 T cell receptor beta chains from the same sample are listed, as sequenced in a study of blood T cell repertoires in COVID-19. Using immunoSEQ multiplex PCR, the repertoire was profiled, and TCRdb retains in-frame clones only, with some absent. The sample contains approximately 320,000 clones, about 87% of which appear only once. Sequenced sample: PBMCs or T cells enriched from blood (not recorded which). The receptor set was obtained from a woman younger than 35 who had recovered from COVID-19.

The CDR3 sequence: CASSQNPGTSGRETQYF. The CDR3 DNA reads TGTGCCAGCTCGCAAAATCCCGGGACTAGCGGGAGGGAGACCCAGTACTTC. V is TRBV18 and J is TRBJ2-5, with 15 bases identical to TRBD2. Germline loops: CDR1 KGHSH, CDR2 LQKENI. This CDR3 is built from 17 residues. Trimming at V came to 6 bases and at J to 5 bases, leaving 10 bases not matched to a gene.

CDR3 residues: CASSPDREPFEQYF. The CDR3 DNA reads TGCGCCAGCAGCCCGGACAGAGAGCCTTTCGAGCAGTACTTC. The rearrangement joins TRBV5-1 to TRBJ2-7, with D possibly matching TRBD1 (6 bases). Germline V CDR1 and CDR2: SGHRS, YFSETQ. With 4 bases removed from V and 6 bases from J, the gap between germline ends came to 17 bases. The CDR3 totals 14 residues.

The rearrangement joins TRBV7-7 to TRBJ2-3; no reliable D call. Germline values: CDR1 SSHAT, CDR2 FNYEAQ (reference sequence). V was pared by 1 base and J by 5 bases, with 7 bases between. The CDR3 contains 13 residues. The CDR3 DNA reads TGTGCCAGCAGCTTAGACAGAAGAGATACGCAGTATTTT. Translated, it gives CASSLDRRDTQYF.

This clone was counted a single time. V and J are TRBV3-1 (or the pseudogene TRBV3-2) and TRBJ2-1; TRBD2 agrees at 8 bases. V dropped 0 bases and J dropped 12; count of bases not matched to a gene: 7. The CDR3 consists of 14 residues. Germline V lookup: CDR1 LGHDT, CDR2 YNNKEL (reference sequence). The CDR3 reads CASSQDWGTRRQFF. The CDR3 DNA follows: TGTGCCAGCAGCCAAGATTGGGGGACTAGACGGCAGTTCTTC.

The chain employs TRBV7-2 and TRBJ2-3, with TRBD1 identical over 7 bases. In germline, CDR1 is SGHTA, CDR2 FQGNSA. V dropped 4 bases and J dropped 2; count of bases not matched to a gene: 6. The CDR3 has 15 amino acids. The CDR3 sequence is CASSSQGFVTDTQYF. In DNA form, the CDR3 reads TGTGCCAGCAGCTCACAGGGGTTTGTCACAGATACGCAGTATTTT.

The chain recombines TRBV6-5 with TRBJ2-7, with 8 bases that match TRBD2. The CDR3 totals 15 residues. J gave up 0 bases and V 6 bases, and 7 bases lay outside the gene matches. Germline loops: CDR1 MNHEY, CDR2 SVGAGI. CDR3 sequence: CASRKSGRSSYEQYF. The DNA of the CDR3 is TGTGCCAGCAGAAAAAGCGGGAGAAGCTCCTACGAGCAGTACTTC.

As to this clone: Other DNA sequences of this sample code for an identical CDR3. V usage is TRBV28 and J usage is TRBJ2-6; D is uncertain. This CDR3 spans 12 amino acids. CDR1 is MDHEN, CDR2 SYDVKM, per germline. Here the CDR3 DNA reads TGTGCTTCCGAGGCTGGGGCCAACGTCCTGACTTTC. Its protein product is CASEAGANVLTF.

A few counts support this clone. The chain employs TRBV7-9 and TRBJ1-1; D is uncertain. The length of the CDR3 is 14 residues. Germline V CDR1 and CDR2: SEHNR, FQNEAQ (reference sequence). Deletions cut 1 base from V and 1 base from J, with 7 bases between. Here the CDR3 DNA reads TGTGCCAGCAGCTTAGGTGGAGGGAACACTGAAGCTTTCTTT. Encoded protein: CASSLGGGNTEAFF.

The gene calls are TRBV7-3 and TRBJ1-1, with no clear D. The CDR3 runs to 13 residues. Germline V gene lookup returns CDR1 SGHTA and CDR2 FQGTGA. V was cut by 3 bases and J by 2 bases, with 7 bases left in between. CDR3 region: CASSLARNTEAFF. Here the CDR3 DNA reads TGTGCCAGCAGCTTGGCAAGAAACACTGAAGCTTTCTTT. The variable domain in full, with the rest retrieved from reference TRBV7-3 and TRBJ1-1, is GAGVSQTPSNKVTEKGKYVELRCDPISGHTALYWYRQSLGQGPEFLIYFQGTGAADDSGLPNDRFFAVRPEGSVSTLKIQRTERGDSAVYLCASSLARNTEAFFGQGTRLTVV.

This clone was observed a handful of times. J is TRBJ2-2 and V is TRBV6-6, with a possible D match to TRBD1 (6 bases). CDR1 and CDR2 (germline): MNHNY, SVGAGI (reference sequence). The V end was cut by 0 bases, the J end by 6 bases, with 14 bases between. The CDR3 consists of 16 residues. CDR3: CASSYSQGWSAGELFF. CDR3 bases: TGTGCCAGCAGTTACTCGCAGGGGTGGAGCGCCGGGGAGCTGTTTTTT.

The chain combines TRBV19 with TRBJ1-5, with 10 bases aligning to TRBD1. The CDR3 runs 16 residues. Germline V CDR1 and CDR2: LNHDA, SQIVND (reference sequence). With 7 bases clipped from V and 2 bases from J, the junction kept 8 bases outside the gene matches. In DNA form, the CDR3 reads TGTGCCAGTACCCTAGGGACAGGGGAAGGCAATCAGCCCCAGCATTTT. Protein: CASTLGTGEGNQPQHF.

In its sample, this clone was seen once. The rearrangement uses TRBV5-6 and TRBJ2-5; 9 positions agree with TRBD1. After removal of 4 bases from V and 5 bases from J, the junction contained 9 bases not matched to a gene. The CDR3 length is 15 residues. Germline V CDR1 and CDR2: SGHDT, YYEEEE. Here the CDR3 reads CASSARTGARETQYF. The CDR3 DNA is TGTGCCAGCAGCGCGCGGACAGGGGCGCGGGAGACCCAGTACTTC. Using reference TRBV5-6 and TRBJ2-5 for the parts outside the CDR3, the full variable domain is DAGVTQSPTHLIKTRGQQVTLRCSPKSGHDTVSWYQQALGQGPQFIFQYYEEEERQRGNFPDRFSGHQFPNYSSELNVNALLLGDSALYLCASSARTGARETQYFGPGTRLLVL.

The chain couples TRBV4-1 to TRBJ2-3, with D maybe TRBD2 (5 bases). V was clipped by 1 base and J by 0 bases, with 8 bases between them. CDR1 and CDR2 (germline): MGHRA, YSYEKL. The CDR3 has 15 residues. The CDR3 DNA reads TGCGCCAGCAGCCAAGGACGGACTAGCACAGATACGCAGTATTTT. It codes for CASSQGRTSTDTQYF.

The chain employs TRBV6-5 and TRBJ1-1, with D tentatively TRBD1 (5 bases). This CDR3 is built from 15 residues. Germline assignment: CDR1 MNHEY and CDR2 SVGAGI. With 2 bases removed from V and 1 base from J, the gap between germline ends came to 11 bases. The CDR3 DNA reads as TGTGCCAGCAGTTACACTCACGGGGGGAACACTGAAGCTTTCTTT. Translated, it gives CASSYTHGGNTEAFF.

This rearrangement joins TRBV18 to TRBJ2-5; 8 bases are shared with TRBD2. V lost 3 bases to trimming and J lost 3 bases; unmatched junction nucleotides: 3. Germline CDR1 reads KGHSH; CDR2 reads LQKENI. The CDR3 is 14 amino acids. This chain's CDR3 is CASSPGTREETQYF. The CDR3 DNA follows: TGTGCCAGCTCACCCGGGACTAGGGAAGAGACCCAGTACTTC.

This clone was counted between two and nine times. The DNA is omitted, as the CDR3 cannot be located on it reliably, and the CDR3 follows TCRdb's listing. This chain joins TRBV28 and TRBJ1-6; the table's D call, TRBD1, has no DNA check behind it. Germline V gene sequence: CDR1 MDHEN, CDR2 SYDVKM. A total of 17 residues make up the CDR3, ends included. CDR3 loop: CASSFLETGDIESPLHF.

In nucleotides, the CDR3 is TGTGCCAGCTCACCACCGCGGGGGGATCCTAGCACAGATACGCAGTATTTT. It is translated as CASSPPRGDPSTDTQYF. The chain is built from TRBV18 and TRBJ2-3, with TRBD2 identical over 8 bases. Germline CDR1 reads KGHSH; CDR2 reads LQKENI. The CDR3 covers 17 residues. The V gene end was trimmed by 0 bases and the J gene end by 0 bases; junction bases not matched to a gene: 5. Variable domain in full (rest from reference TRBV18 and TRBJ2-3): NAGVMQNPRHLVRRRGQEARLRCSPMKGHSHVYWYRQLPEEGLKFMVYLQKENIIDESGMPKERFSAEFPKEGPSILRIQQVVRGDSAAYFCASSPPRGDPSTDTQYFGPGTRLTVL.

CDR3 sequence reads: CASTERTASTDTQYF. The CDR3 DNA is TGTGCCAGCACCGAACGGACAGCTAGCACAGATACGCAGTATTTT. V gene TRBV5-4 combines with J gene TRBJ2-3; maybe TRBD1 (6 bases). Trimming took off 6 bases at V and 0 bases at J, with 14 bases between the two ends. Per germline, CDR1 SGHNT and CDR2 YYREEE (reference sequence). The CDR3 contains 15 residues.

The chain links TRBV4-3 to TRBJ2-6; D call uncertain. V lost 1 base and J lost 2, with 9 bases in between. The CDR3 loop spans 16 amino acids. Germline V gives CDR1 LGHNA, CDR2 YSLEER. In DNA, the CDR3 is TGCGCCAGCAGCCAAGCTTTTTCGGCTGGGGCCAACGTCCTGACTTTC. Translated, it gives CASSQAFSAGANVLTF.

This clone was detected once. The J gene is TRBJ1-3, the V gene TRBV5-6; D remains unclear. The CDR3 covers 14 residues. The V gene lost 3 bases and the J gene lost 10 bases, with 17 bases spanning the gap. Germline-derived CDR1 and CDR2 are SGHDT and YYEEEE. Here the CDR3 reads CASSYTVSPRTIYF. The CDR3 DNA reads as TGTGCCAGCAGCTATACAGTTTCCCCAAGGACCATATATTTT. Filled out from reference TRBV5-6 and TRBJ1-3, the complete variable domain reads DAGVTQSPTHLIKTRGQQVTLRCSPKSGHDTVSWYQQALGQGPQFIFQYYEEEERQRGNFPDRFSGHQFPNYSSELNVNALLLGDSALYLCASSYTVSPRTIYFGEGSWLTVV.

This clone was detected only a few times. The chain links TRBV7-2 to TRBJ2-7; 10 bases are a match to TRBD2. The V gene's germline CDR1 is SGHTA and CDR2 FQGNSA. The CDR3 runs to 15 residues. The junction had 5 bases not matched to a gene; V was cut back by 3 bases and J by 3 bases. The CDR3: CASSFSGGPFYEQYF. DNA for the CDR3: TGTGCCAGCAGCTTTAGCGGGGGGCCGTTCTACGAGCAGTACTTC.

This clone was seen once. The V call is TRBV4-3, the J call TRBJ2-3; 9 bases map to TRBD2. Germline lookup yields CDR1 LGHNA and CDR2 YSLEER. CDR3 length: 17 residues. The V segment lost 0 bases and the J segment 1 base; nucleotides outside the gene matches: 5. CDR3 region: CASSQDRASGGTDTQYF. The CDR3 DNA follows: TGCGCCAGCAGCCAAGATCGGGCTAGCGGGGGCACAGATACGCAGTATTTT.

This chain connects TRBV19 to TRBJ1-1; D remains unclear. The CDR3 has 15 amino acids. CDR1 and CDR2 (germline): LNHDA, SQIVND (reference sequence). V was trimmed by 5 bases and J by 1 base, leaving 14 bases between them. The CDR3 protein is CASSDSDTKNTEAFF. The CDR3 DNA sequence: TGTGCCAGTAGTGATTCCGACACCAAGAACACTGAAGCTTTCTTT.

A single count supports this clone. The V and J genes are TRBV9 and TRBJ2-2, with no clear D. Germline loops: CDR1 SGDLS, CDR2 YYNGEE. The CDR3 extends over 13 amino acids. The V end lost 3 bases, the J end lost 6 bases, and 9 bases lay between the germline ends. DNA of the CDR3: TGTGCCAGCAGCGGAAATAGTGCCGGGGAGCTGTTTTTT. As protein: CASSGNSAGELFF.

The rearrangement joins TRBV28 to TRBJ1-2; D is uncertain. The V gene lost 5 bases and the J gene lost 4 bases, with 17 bases spanning the gap. CDR3 size: 15 residues. CDR1 and CDR2 (germline): MDHEN, SYDVKM. CDR3 loop: CASSGRREGTYGYTF. The CDR3 DNA reads TGTGCCAGCAGTGGCCGTCGGGAAGGAACCTATGGCTACACCTTC.

The V and J genes are TRBV19 and TRBJ1-4; D remains unclear. The germline V and J ends were trimmed by 6 bases and 2 bases, with 10 bases remaining between them. The CDR3 consists of 14 residues. The germline gives CDR1 LNHDA, CDR2 SQIVND (reference sequence). CDR3 in DNA: TGTGCCAGTAGCCCGCCCGGGACTAATGAAAAACTGTTTTTT. This codes for CASSPPGTNEKLFF.

This clone was observed a single time. J is TRBJ1-1 and V is TRBV9; perhaps TRBD1 as D (5 bases). The CDR3 is 15 amino acids. Germline V gene sequence: CDR1 SGDLS, CDR2 YYNGEE. Trimming shortened V by 0 bases and J by 4 bases, and 13 bases separated the two germline ends. The CDR3 region is CASSVVMGPSTEAFF. CDR3 bases: TGTGCCAGCAGCGTAGTTATGGGGCCGAGCACTGAAGCTTTCTTT.